This is a list of T cell receptor beta chains from one sample in a study of T-cell reconstitution after alpha-beta-depleted transplantation in children. One entry per CDR3 protein results from TCRdb running MiXCR on the PCR reads. This table has under 850,000 distinct CDR3 sequences, approximately 14% appearing once. The sample consisted of PBMCs, taken before TCRalphabeta/CD19-depleted stem cell transplant. Every receptor here comes from a girl between 2 and 10 years old with congenital amegakaryocytic thrombocytopenia, due to receive a stem cell transplant. The CDR3 runs from the conserved cysteine through the conserved F or W. D genes are given only for firm matches. Clone size is shown for a subset of rows, as once, few, many or a class of expanded clone.

NA	TRBV12-3/TRBV12-4	NA	TRBJ2-1	CASSLRGVTYNEQFF	TGTGCCAGCAGTTTAAGAGGGGTCACCTACAATGAGCAGTTCTTC
NA	TRBV5-5	many	TRBJ1-5	CASSFTGMGNQPQHF	TGTGCCAGCAGCTTTACCGGGATGGGCAATCAGCCCCAGCATTTT
NA	TRBV12-3/TRBV12-4	many	TRBJ2-7	CASSFFRDYEQYF	TGTGCCAGCAGTTTTTTTAGGGACTACGAGCAGTACTTC
TRBD2	TRBV29-1	NA	TRBJ2-7	CSAKQTGTSGSYEQYF	TGCAGCGCGAAACAGACCGGGACTAGCGGGAGTTACGAGCAGTACTTC
TRBD2	TRBV12-3/TRBV12-4	NA	TRBJ2-3	CAIGGALAGGSTDTQYF	TGTGCCATCGGTGGTGCCCTAGCGGGAGGCTCCACAGATACGCAGTATTTT
TRBD1	TRBV5-1	many	TRBJ1-1	CASSFEGAAEAFF	TGCGCCAGCAGCTTCGAGGGGGCCGCTGAAGCTTTCTTT
NA	TRBV5-1	many	TRBJ2-6	CASSAYSGANVLTF	TGCGCCAGCAGCGCCTACTCTGGGGCCAACGTCCTGACTTTC
TRBD2	TRBV20-1	few	TRBJ2-7	CSARRSGTFSYEQYF	TGCAGTGCTAGGCGTAGCGGGACTTTCTCCTACGAGCAGTACTTC
NA	TRBV3-1	NA	TRBJ2-2	CATSPPGLVDFTGELFF	TGTGCCACCTCCCCGCCGGGACTGGTTGACTTCACCGGGGAGCTGTTTTTT
NA	TRBV5-1	many	TRBJ2-1	CASSPRGGENNEQFF	TGCGCCAGCAGCCCAAGGGGGGGAGAGAACAATGAGCAGTTCTTC
TRBD2	TRBV20-1	many	TRBJ2-7	CSASGGRGYEQYF	TGCAGTGCTAGTGGGGGGAGGGGCTACGAGCAGTACTTC
TRBD1	TRBV15	many	TRBJ1-2	CATSRVRQGTGGYTF	TGTGCCACCAGCAGAGTGAGACAGGGTACGGGTGGCTACACCTTC
TRBD2	TRBV7-9	NA	TRBJ2-1	CASSSKSGSHGEQFF	TGTGCCAGCAGCTCCAAGAGCGGGAGTCACGGTGAGCAGTTCTTC
NA	TRBV20-1	many	TRBJ2-3	CSASAFSLGGHSSTDTQYF	TGCAGTGCTAGTGCGTTTTCCCTTGGCGGGCATTCTAGCACAGATACGCAGTATTTT
NA	TRBV10-3	many	TRBJ2-7	CAISESTGGTYEQYF	TGTGCCATCAGTGAGTCAACAGGCGGTACCTACGAGCAGTACTTC
NA	TRBV12-5	few	TRBJ2-3	CASGFQTSDTQYF	TGTGCTAGTGGTTTTCAGACATCCGATACGCAGTATTTT
TRBD2	TRBV20-1	NA	TRBJ2-5	CSASSGSGMETQSF	TGCAGTGCCAGTTCCGGGAGCGGGATGGAGACCCAGTCCTTC
NA	TRBV7-9	NA	TRBJ1-2	CASSLGQRLGYGYTF	TGTGCCAGCAGCTTAGGACAGCGGCTGGGCTATGGCTACACCTTC
TRBD1	TRBV25-1	few	TRBJ2-7	CASSGGTGVYEQYF	TGTGCCAGCAGTGGCGGGACAGGGGTGTACGAGCAGTACTTC
NA	TRBV12-3/TRBV12-4	NA	TRBJ1-3	CACSSLGSGNTIYF	TGTGCCTGCAGTTCATTGGGGTCTGGAAACACCATATATTTT
NA	TRBV28	few	TRBJ1-5	CASNPKYPDRLWPQHF	TGTGCCAGCAATCCTAAATACCCGGACCGTCTATGGCCCCAGCATTTT
TRBD2	TRBV12-3/TRBV12-4	few	TRBJ2-3	CASSAPGLAVPDTQYF	TGTGCCAGCAGTGCCCCGGGACTAGCGGTTCCGGATACGCAGTATTTT
TRBD2	TRBV20-1	many	TRBJ2-7	CSASNKGLAGKATHEQYF	TGCAGTGCTAGCAACAAGGGACTAGCGGGAAAAGCGACCCACGAGCAGTACTTC
NA	TRBV20-1	many	TRBJ2-1	CSARVAGQKWSEQFF	TGCAGTGCTAGAGTTGCGGGGCAGAAATGGAGTGAGCAGTTCTTC
TRBD2	TRBV5-6	NA	TRBJ2-1	CASSGATGGWGNEQFF	TGTGCCAGCAGCGGAGCCACGGGAGGATGGGGCAATGAGCAGTTCTTC
NA	TRBV6-1	many	TRBJ2-7	CASSDVGYEQYF	TGTGCCAGCAGTGATGTGGGTTACGAGCAGTACTTC
NA	TRBV20-1	many	TRBJ2-7	CSAPPDNSAYEQYF	TGCAGTGCCCCGCCAGATAACAGCGCCTACGAGCAGTACTTC
TRBD1	TRBV12-3/TRBV12-4	NA	TRBJ2-5	CASRPTGVETQYF	TGTGCCAGCAGACCCACAGGGGTGGAGACCCAGTACTTC
TRBD1	TRBV5-1	few	TRBJ2-3	CASSWGQGSTDTQYF	TGCGCCAGCAGCTGGGGACAGGGCTCCACAGATACGCAGTATTTT